A single sample gave rise to the 18 T cell receptor beta chains below, sequenced in a study of cytomegalovirus exposure and HLA in healthy donors. Primers: 60 Vbeta forward and 13 Jbeta reverse. The data were produced by immunoSEQ multiplex PCR, yet TCRdb's version contains in-frame clones alone and is incomplete. The sample carries about 63,000 clones, around 80% recorded once. The sequenced sample consisted of PBMCs. The receptor set was obtained from a woman in her thirties in good health and CMV-seronegative.

V usage is TRBV7-2 and J usage is TRBJ1-1; D is uncertain. Germline values: CDR1 SGHTA, CDR2 FQGNSA. Trimming removed 5 bases at V and 0 bases at J, with 7 bases between. This CDR3 has 13 residues. For the CDR3, the DNA is TGTGCCAGCAGCCCCGGGATGAACACTGAAGCTTTCTTT. It specifies CASSPGMNTEAFF.

The V call is TRBV7-2, the J call TRBJ1-1; 8 bases map to TRBD1. J gave up 1 base and V 3 bases, and 7 bases lay outside the gene matches. Germline-derived CDR1 and CDR2 are SGHTA and FQGNSA. This CDR3 contains 16 residues. CDR3 residues: CASSFRDRPSNTEAFF. CDR3 coding DNA: TGTGCCAGCAGCTTCCGGGACAGGCCTTCGAACACTGAAGCTTTCTTT.

V gene TRBV7-3 combines with J gene TRBJ1-1, with a possible D match to TRBD1 (5 bases). V was cut by 2 bases and J by 10 bases, with 11 bases left in between. The germline V gene encodes CDR1 SGHTA and CDR2 FQGTGA. There are 12 residues in the CDR3. CDR3: CASSLSREAAFF. The CDR3 DNA is TGTGCCAGCAGCTTATCCAGGGAGGCAGCTTTCTTT.

This chain links TRBV12-5 with TRBJ1-6; D is unresolved. Germline-derived CDR1 and CDR2 are LGHNT and FRNRAP. Trimming stripped 3 bases from V and 9 bases from J, with 12 bases between. The CDR3 spans 14 residues. Written as DNA, the CDR3 is TGTGCTAGTGGTTTTGGGCAGGCTGGTTCACCCCTCCACTTT. Translation: CASGFGQAGSPLHF.

The chain recombines TRBV6-5 with TRBJ1-1; TRBD1 might be the D (5 bases). V was cut by 8 bases and J by 4 bases, with 11 bases left in between. CDR1 and CDR2 (germline): MNHEY, SVGAGI. The CDR3 covers 12 residues. CDR3 nucleotide sequence: TGTGCCAGCGGGAGGGGAGGCACTGAAGCTTTCTTT. Protein: CASGRGGTEAFF.

This clone has a handful of counts. J is TRBJ2-1 and V is TRBV19; 11 nucleotides align to TRBD2. Per germline, CDR1 LNHDA and CDR2 SQIVND (reference sequence). The CDR3 covers 15 residues. V gave up 5 bases and J gave up 7 bases; unmatched junction bases: 7. In nucleotides, the CDR3 is TGTGCCAGTAGTCTCCTACTAGCGGGAGAAAATGAGCAGTTCTTC. Translated, it gives CASSLLLAGENEQFF.

The J gene is TRBJ1-3, the V gene TRBV30; possibly TRBD1 for D (5 bases). V lost 0 bases to trimming and J lost 7 bases, with 13 bases between them. There are 14 residues in the CDR3. Per the germline V gene, CDR1 is GTSNPN and CDR2 is SVGIG (reference sequence). CDR3 coding DNA: TGTGCCTGGAGTGTAGGGGCAGGGAGGAACACCATATATTTT. Its translation: CAWSVGAGRNTIYF.

This clone came up a few times. This rearrangement joins TRBV18 to TRBJ2-5; perhaps TRBD2 as D (5 bases). Between the trimmed V and J ends, which lost 3 bases and 1 base, there was a span of 18 bases. This CDR3 is built from 17 residues. The V gene's germline CDR1 is KGHSH and CDR2 LQKENI. CDR3 in amino acids: CASSPPRSGPIQETQYF. DNA for the CDR3: TGTGCCAGCTCACCCCCCCGGAGCGGACCAATCCAAGAGACCCAGTACTTC.

This chain connects TRBV13 to TRBJ2-3; D possibly corresponds to TRBD1 (7 bases). The CDR3 loop spans 15 amino acids. Germline CDR1 is PRHDT and CDR2 is FYEKMQ (reference sequence). V lost 0 bases, J lost 6 bases, and 13 bases lay in between. Here the CDR3 reads CASSLGDREEDTQYF. CDR3 DNA: TGTGCCAGCAGCTTAGGTGACAGGGAGGAGGATACGCAGTATTTT.

The chain is built from TRBV9 and TRBJ2-2; 9 bases line up with TRBD1. Germline assignment: CDR1 SGDLS and CDR2 YYNGEE. Losses at the gene ends were 4 bases for V and 6 bases for J; bases not matched to a gene: 7. This CDR3 contains 15 residues. The CDR3 DNA reads TGTGCCAGCAGCCCGACGGGACAGGGCGCCGGGGAGCTGTTTTTT. Translated: CASSPTGQGAGELFF.

The rearrangement uses TRBV6-5 and TRBJ1-1; a possible D gene is TRBD1 (5 bases). CDR1 is MNHEY and CDR2 is SVGAGI in the germline V gene. V gave up 0 bases and J gave up 4 bases, with 15 bases separating them. There are 16 residues in the CDR3. Here the CDR3 DNA reads TGTGCCAGCAGTTACTCGACAGTAGGTCGTGGCACTGAAGCTTTCTTT. This translates into CASSYSTVGRGTEAFF.

The rearrangement uses TRBV9 and TRBJ1-2, with 10 bases that match TRBD1. The CDR3 loop spans 16 amino acids. Germline values: CDR1 SGDLS, CDR2 YYNGEE. V lost 3 bases, J lost 1 base, and 6 bases stayed unmatched. CDR3 DNA sequence: TGTGCCAGCAGCGATCCCGGGACAGGGGATAACTATGGCTACACCTTC. Its protein is CASSDPGTGDNYGYTF.

The count of this clone is one. The chain uses TRBV7-2 and TRBJ2-2; 7 bases line up with TRBD2. This CDR3 region has 15 residues. Germline trimming cut 1 base from V and 3 bases from J; bases unmatched to any gene: 2. Per the germline V gene, CDR1 is SGHTA and CDR2 is FQGNSA. The CDR3 reads CASSLVGGYTGELFF. The CDR3 bases are TGTGCCAGCAGCTTAGTGGGAGGGTACACCGGGGAGCTGTTTTTT.

The chain combines TRBV19 with TRBJ1-2; D unclear. The length of the CDR3 is 14 residues. V was pared by 0 bases and J by 3 bases, with 8 bases between. Germline V gene sequence: CDR1 LNHDA, CDR2 SQIVND (reference sequence). The CDR3 here is CASSIEVRDYGYTF. The CDR3 DNA reads as TGTGCCAGTAGTATAGAAGTTCGGGACTATGGCTACACCTTC.

This clone was recorded a few times. This sequence joins TRBV4-1 and TRBJ1-1; 8 bases fit TRBD1. The junction had 5 bases not matched to a gene; V was cut back by 4 bases and J by 7 bases. Germline V gives CDR1 MGHRA, CDR2 YSYEKL. This CDR3 is built from 13 residues. The CDR3 nucleotides are TGCGCCAGCAGCCTTATGGACAGGGATGAAGCTTTCTTT. Translated: CASSLMDRDEAFF.

The chain employs TRBV7-9 and TRBJ1-1; D might be TRBD1 (6 bases). In germline, CDR1 is SEHNR, CDR2 FQNEAQ (reference sequence). Between the trimmed V and J ends, which lost 4 bases and 4 bases, there was a span of 19 bases. The CDR3 is 16 residues long. As DNA, the CDR3 is TGTGCCAGCAGCTCCTTAAGGGGGGGGTCAGGCACTGAAGCTTTCTTT. Translation gives CASSSLRGGSGTEAFF. Using reference TRBV7-9 and TRBJ1-1 for the parts outside the CDR3, the full variable domain is DTGVSQNPRHKITKRGQNVTFRCDPISEHNRLYWYRQTLGQGPEFLTYFQNEAQLEKSRLLSDRFSAERPKGSFSTLEIQRTEQGDSAMYLCASSSLRGGSGTEAFFGQGTRLTVV.

The chain links TRBV18 to TRBJ2-7; 10 bases are a match to TRBD2. This CDR3 has 16 amino acids. V was clipped by 4 bases and J by 5 bases; unmatched bases: 11. Looked up from germline, CDR1 is KGHSH and CDR2 is LQKENI. The CDR3 spells CASSLLGIAGGDEQYV. The CDR3 nucleotides read TGTGCCAGCTCACTACTGGGAATAGCGGGAGGAGACGAGCAGTACGTC.

The chain uses TRBV9 and TRBJ1-1, with D perhaps matching TRBD1 (6 bases). This CDR3 is built from 15 residues. Trimming took 4 bases from V and 3 from J, leaving 16 bases between them. Looked up from germline, CDR1 is SGDLS and CDR2 is YYNGEE. DNA of the CDR3: TGTGCCAGCAGCTACGAGGTGGGGGCGCACACTGAAGCTTTCTTT. It yields the protein CASSYEVGAHTEAFF.